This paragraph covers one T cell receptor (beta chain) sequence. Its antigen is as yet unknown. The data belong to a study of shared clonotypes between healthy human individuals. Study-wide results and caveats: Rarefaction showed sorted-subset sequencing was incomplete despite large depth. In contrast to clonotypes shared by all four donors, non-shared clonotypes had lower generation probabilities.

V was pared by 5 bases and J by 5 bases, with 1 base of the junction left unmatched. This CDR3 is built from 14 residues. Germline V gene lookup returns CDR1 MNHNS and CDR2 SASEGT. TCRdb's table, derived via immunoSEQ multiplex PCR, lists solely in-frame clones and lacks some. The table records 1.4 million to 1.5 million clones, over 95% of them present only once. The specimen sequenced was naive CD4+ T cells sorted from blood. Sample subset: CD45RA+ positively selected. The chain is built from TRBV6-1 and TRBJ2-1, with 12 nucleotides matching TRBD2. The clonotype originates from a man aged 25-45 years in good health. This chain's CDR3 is CASSRTSGNNEQFF. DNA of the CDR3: TGTGCCAGCAGTCGGACTAGCGGGAACAATGAGCAGTTCTTC.